The rows below give T cell receptor beta chains drawn from one sample of a study of T cell changes during pregnancy in multiple sclerosis. Produced via immunoSEQ multiplex PCR; TCRdb's table is partial and in-frame only. The repertoire has approximately 80,000 clones, about 94% of them found once; the top ten carry approximately 0.7%. The sequencing here drew on peripheral blood, taken in the second trimester of pregnancy. The receptors were gathered from a female donor in good health, enrolled as a control in a pregnancy study. The CDR3 runs from the conserved cysteine through the conserved F or W. A D gene is named only where the DNA matches it firmly. Clone size is shown for a subset of rows, as once, few, many or a class of expanded clone.

j_gene	abundance	d_gene	v_gene	CDR3aa	CDR3nt
TRBJ1-2	-	TRBD1	TRBV7-2	CASSLGQGNYGYTF	TGTGCCAGCAGCTTAGGACAGGGTAACTATGGCTACACCTTC
TRBJ2-5	-	-	TRBV7-2	CASSFDMSEETQYF	TGTGCCAGCAGCTTCGACATGTCCGAAGAGACCCAGTACTTC
TRBJ1-1	-	TRBD1	TRBV27	CAARRYEGQDEAFF	TGTGCCGCCAGACGGTACGAGGGACAGGATGAAGCTTTCTTT
TRBJ2-1	-	-	TRBV15	CATSILGRVEQFF	TGTGCCACCAGCATCCTGGGCAGGGTTGAGCAGTTCTTC
TRBJ2-3	-	TRBD1	TRBV18	CASSPLGDRAKDTQYF	TGTGCCAGCTCACCACTCGGGGACAGGGCTAAAGATACGCAGTATTTT
TRBJ1-3	-	TRBD1	TRBV4-1	CASRPGGISGNTIYF	TGCGCCAGCAGGCCAGGGGGCATTTCTGGAAACACCATATATTTT
TRBJ2-2	-	-	TRBV4-3	CASSQNRVLLHGELFF	TGCGCCAGCAGCCAAAACAGGGTCCTATTACACGGGGAGCTGTTTTTT
TRBJ2-3	-	TRBD2	TRBV11-2	CASSLSGLATDTQYF	TGTGCCAGCAGCTTGTCGGGACTAGCAACAGATACGCAGTATTTT
TRBJ2-1	-	TRBD2	TRBV13	CASSLASSGGYSYNEQFF	TGTGCCAGCAGCTTAGCCTCTAGCGGGGGCTACTCCTACAATGAGCAGTTCTTC
TRBJ1-1	-	TRBD1	TRBV10-3	CAISTGGNTEAFF	TGTGCCATCAGTACAGGGGGCAACACTGAAGCTTTCTTT
TRBJ1-1	-	-	TRBV19	CASSILSRGEAFF	TGTGCCAGTAGTATTTTGTCACGGGGTGAAGCTTTCTTT
TRBJ1-2	-	-	TRBV6-4	CASSDSRLSGYGYTF	TGTGCCAGCAGTGACTCTCGACTGAGCGGCTATGGCTACACCTTC
TRBJ2-5	-	TRBD1	TRBV6-5	CASSTTGTVVETQYF	TGTGCCAGCAGTACGACAGGGACAGTGGTGGAGACCCAGTACTTC
TRBJ1-1	-	TRBD1	TRBV5-6	CASSQDRGNTEAFF	TGTGCCAGCAGCCAGGACAGGGGGAACACTGAAGCTTTCTTT
TRBJ2-1	-	-	TRBV7-6	CASSPQESSYNEQFF	TGTGCCAGCAGCCCACAGGAGAGCTCCTACAATGAGCAGTTCTTC
TRBJ2-2	-	TRBD1	TRBV4-2	CASSPLGTGGHGELFF	TGTGCCAGCAGCCCGTTGGGGACAGGGGGCCACGGGGAGCTGTTTTTT
TRBJ1-1	-	TRBD1	TRBV2	CASSEKGAAEAFF	TGTGCCAGCAGTGAAAAGGGGGCCGCTGAAGCTTTCTTT
TRBJ1-6	-	-	TRBV5-6	CASSLEREYNSPLHF	TGTGCCAGCAGCTTGGAGAGAGAGTATAATTCACCCCTCCACTTT
TRBJ2-5	-	TRBD1	TRBV7-9	CASSFGQGPQETQYF	TGTGCCAGCAGCTTTGGACAGGGCCCTCAAGAGACCCAGTACTTC
TRBJ2-7	-	-	TRBV5-5	CASSLGAGSYEQYF	TGTGCCAGCAGCTTGGGGGCAGGTTCCTACGAGCAGTACTTC
TRBJ2-1	-	TRBD1	TRBV6-5	CASSGTGDYNEQFF	TGTGCCAGCAGCGGGACAGGGGATTACAATGAGCAGTTCTTC
TRBJ1-5	few	-	TRBV4-2	CASSHSGPEGNQPQHF	TGTGCCAGCAGCCATAGCGGGCCGGAGGGTAATCAGCCCCAGCATTTT
TRBJ2-1	once	TRBD2	TRBV29-1	CSVGAGGQFF	TGCAGCGTTGGAGCGGGGGGTCAATTCTTC
TRBJ1-1	-	-	TRBV9	CASSVSKGTAGVGMNTEAFF	TGTGCCAGCAGCGTGTCAAAAGGTACAGCCGGGGTTGGGATGAACACTGAAGCTTTCTTT